What follows are 7 T cell receptor beta chains derived from one specimen sequenced in a study of OX40 agonist ivuxolimab in advanced cancers. Clones were sequenced by immunoSEQ multiplex PCR, and TCRdb holds only the in-frame ones, with some missing. The sample shows 40,000 to 60,000 clones, 81% of them seen only once. The sample here was CD4+ or CD8+ T cells sorted from blood, taken in a trial of the OX40 agonist ivuxolimab. These receptors all come from an adult with an advanced solid tumor such as melanoma, head and neck, liver or kidney cancer.

The gene calls are TRBV6-1 and TRBJ2-2; a possible D gene is TRBD1 (6 bases). The germline V gene encodes CDR1 MNHNS and CDR2 SASEGT. The CDR3 is 14 amino acids. The V gene lost 3 bases and the J gene lost 5 bases, with 10 bases spanning the gap. The CDR3 DNA is TGTGCCAGCAGTGACAGGGGTTGGACCGGGGAGCTGTTTTTT. Translating it yields CASSDRGWTGELFF.

V is TRBV10-1 and J is TRBJ2-7; D may be TRBD1 or TRBD2 (5 bases each). The germline V and J ends were trimmed by 2 bases and 7 bases, with 9 bases remaining between them. The germline gives CDR1 WNHNN, CDR2 SYGVQD (reference sequence). CDR3 length: 12 amino acids. The CDR3 coding sequence is TGCGCCAGCAGTGAGCCGGGGCGGGAGCAGTACTTC. Encoded protein: CASSEPGREQYF.

V usage is TRBV5-4 and J usage is TRBJ2-1, with D possibly TRBD2 on 5 matching bases. Trimming took 1 base from V and 8 from J, leaving 10 bases between them. This CDR3 region has 13 residues. CDR1 and CDR2 from the germline V gene are SGHNT and YYREEE (reference sequence). CDR3 nucleotides: TGTGCCAGCAGCTTGCTAGGAGGTTATGAGCAGTTCTTC. Encoded protein: CASSLLGGYEQFF.

This clone has a single count. The chain joins TRBV7-2 to TRBJ2-1, with D tentatively TRBD1 (7 bases). Germline V lookup: CDR1 SGHTA, CDR2 FQGNSA. V shed 1 base and J shed 2 bases, with 18 bases lying between them. This CDR3 has 18 residues. The DNA of the CDR3 is TGTGCCAGCAGCTTAGAGTTGTGGGGGGACAGTCCCTACAATGAGCAGTTCTTC. This sequence encodes CASSLELWGDSPYNEQFF.

J is TRBJ2-5 and V is TRBV9; 9 positions match TRBD1. Per germline, CDR1 SGDLS and CDR2 YYNGEE. V was clipped by 0 bases and J by 5 bases; unmatched bases: 2. This CDR3 is 14 amino acids long. The CDR3 region has the DNA TGTGCCAGCAGCGTAGGGACAGGGGTGGAGACCCAGTACTTC. Encoded protein: CASSVGTGVETQYF.

V is TRBV9 and J is TRBJ2-1; D perhaps matches TRBD2 (5 bases). The ends were cut back, 0 bases at V and 4 bases at J, with 11 bases in the middle. This CDR3 is 15 amino acids long. Germline V gene lookup returns CDR1 SGDLS and CDR2 YYNGEE. The CDR3 DNA reads as TGTGCCAGCAGCGTAGGTGGGGAGACTTACAATGAGCAGTTCTTC. This gives the protein CASSVGGETYNEQFF.

The V and J genes are TRBV7-6 and TRBJ1-5, with D perhaps TRBD1 (5 bases). The CDR3 has 14 amino acids. The V gene's germline CDR1 is SGHVS and CDR2 FNYEAQ. V lost 5 bases and J lost 7, with 15 bases in between. CDR3 sequence reads: CASSLGHLGQPQHF. Here the CDR3 DNA reads TGTGCCAGCAGCCTCGGACACCTGGGCCAGCCCCAGCATTTT.